This record concerns one T cell receptor (beta chain) sequence. Its antigen is unknown. These data are taken from a study of cytomegalovirus exposure and HLA in healthy donors. On the study more broadly: An earlier analysis identified 100 million to 130 million unique TCR beta sequences in some 170 million T cells. General study findings and limits: Reported findings show TCR beta sequences accurately forecast HLA-A and HLA-B alleles in most subjects.

CDR3 length equals 16 residues. Per the germline V gene, CDR1 is MNHEY and CDR2 is SMNVEV (reference sequence). The V segment lost 6 bases and the J segment 4 bases; nucleotides outside the gene matches: 8. Vbeta (60) and Jbeta (13) primers were used in the PCR. TCRdb's copy holds only in-frame clones and misses some; the assay was immunoSEQ multiplex PCR. Of about 98,000 clones in the sample, roughly 81% were seen once. The source material was PBMCs. The V call is TRBV27, the J call TRBJ1-4, with TRBD1 matching over 10 bases. This clonotype was obtained from a man aged 40-50 years in good health and CMV-seronegative. The CDR3 protein is CASSDIGQGVNEKLFF. In DNA, the CDR3 is TGTGCCAGCAGCGACATAGGACAGGGGGTTAATGAAAAACTGTTTTTT.